The T cell receptor (beta chain) under discussion was sequenced for a study of blood T cell repertoires in COVID-19. The overall study: Specimens from acute and convalescent COVID-19 originated in the United States, Italy and Spain. T cells, B-cell-depleted T cells, or PBMCs provided the cDNA or gDNA that served as material.

Per the study methods: Researchers report that nucleated cell counts were estimated from reference gene primer amplification. Libraries were prepared by immunoSEQ multiplex PCR; TCRdb keeps only in-frame clonotypes and omits some of them. V and J calls and clone size are given by that table; D and trimming were obtained from the DNA. The table shows 90,000 to 130,000 clones, with 76% occurring only once. Looked up from germline, CDR1 is MNHEY and CDR2 is SVGAGI. This CDR3 region has 15 residues. V was pared by 5 bases and J by 4 bases, with 9 bases of the junction left unmatched. Specimen: peripheral blood. The chain links TRBV6-5 to TRBJ2-7; 9 bases align to TRBD1. The clonotype was recovered from a woman older than 75 with acute or convalescent COVID-19. This CDR3 is CASSIPGQGGYEQYF. The CDR3, as DNA: TGTGCCAGCAGTATCCCGGGACAGGGTGGGTACGAGCAGTACTTC.